This T cell receptor (beta chain) was captured in a study of cytomegalovirus exposure and HLA in healthy donors (dated by TCRdb to 2015 to 2018). With respect to the entire study: In an earlier analysis of several hundred of the donors, under 300 Gb of sequence data and roughly 100 million unique TCR beta sequences from roughly 180 million T cells were reported. Roughly 300 gigabases of sequencing data and 78 million or so unique TCR sequences were included in an early release covering around 650 HLA-typed donors. The genetic ancestry cluster associated with self-reported Caucasian donors included 65% to 90% of the roughly 400 genotyped donors. The aim of the study was to test whether cataloging public T cell receptors could identify signatures of past pathogen exposure. The study used immunosequencing to profile the T cell repertoires of approximately 630 subjects and linked those repertoires to cytomegalovirus serostatus. In addition to the first cohort of 666 subjects, a separate validation cohort of some 120 different subjects was used. To predict cytomegalovirus infection status, the study combined high-throughput TCR immunosequencing, statistical association of individual TCRs with disease status, and machine learning. To study patterns of TCR occurrence, a later analysis re-analyzed previously published TCR beta repertoires from several hundred donors and added high-resolution HLA genotyping. Rather than using new phenotypic data, the later analysis identified candidate immune exposures from TCR beta sequences and from how often those sequences occurred across donors. To decide whether each TCR beta V gene segment behaved as functional or pseudogenic, an earlier analysis of fewer than 750 of the donors relied on high-throughput TCR beta sequencing. Donor age, sex, ethnicity and CMV serostatus were collected together with the repertoire data. A later genetic analysis took genome-wide SNP genotypes for about three fifths of the 666 donors and used that subset as a discovery cohort. All discovery cohort repertoires had been generated using a single sequencing platform. HLA typing covered class I and class II loci at four-digit resolution. Typing coverage varied by locus: roughly 620-630 donors for A, B, C, DRB1 and DQB1; roughly 560 for DQA1; approximately 610 for DPA1; roughly 450 for DPB1. A handful of DR-DQ haplotypes were handled as single units for association and clustering because linkage in the cohort was strong. Across approximately 420 genotyped donors of the cohort, an average of roughly 250,000 unique TCR beta nucleotide sequences per donor were sequenced, and 15% to 20% of those sequences were non-productive.

This clone was counted a single time. Its antigen is currently not known. Per-base quality was not reported, and no clone a single base away is much larger than it. Study-wide conclusions, independent of this receptor: In a later genetic analysis, a missense DCLRE1C variant was associated with V-gene and J-gene trimming of TCR beta chains, and the association was replicated in an independent cohort. A later analysis found that HLA-associated TCR beta chains were more clonally expanded and had lower generation probabilities than equally common non-associated chains. Three of the identified cytomegalovirus-associated TCR beta chains were confirmed in vitro to be specific for cytomegalovirus antigens. At a false discovery rate of 0.05, a later analysis linked 16,951 TCR beta sequences to specific HLA alleles. The only immune exposure information available for the cohort was CMV serostatus. Because HLA typing was missing for some donors at each locus, association tests included only the typed subset. The presence/absence analyses assumed that sequencing depth was roughly uniform across donors, and that assumption may not be true. An earlier analysis of approximately 600 of the donors showed that most TCR beta V segments appeared in productive rearrangements either about 90% or about 30% of the time, which broadly matched IMGT annotations. Most TCR sequences were seen in very few donors, while some public TCRs were found in many individuals. The study gave a list of 150 to 200 TCR beta chains associated with cytomegalovirus. A later analysis reported that several top co-occurrence clusters appeared linked to parvovirus B19, influenza, CMV and Epstein-Barr virus. The sequencing pipeline was judged likely to have produced a cluster of highly shared sequence variants as a technical artifact. A further reported finding was that TCR beta sequences accurately predicted the HLA-A and HLA-B alleles for most subjects in the first cohort. According to a later analysis, TCR association rates differed among HLA loci, with DRB1 alleles showing the most associated TCRs and HLA-C alleles showing the fewest. In both the original and validation cohorts, the classifier was reported to diagnose cytomegalovirus status with high specificity and sensitivity. The authors suggested that the approach could potentially be extended to other disease states and immunological phenotypes. Approximately 18 rarely observed V segments, including chromosome 9 orphons, were excluded from the earlier analysis of almost 600 of the donors because counts were too low. Some IMGT-functional V segments, including TRBV6-2 and TRBV6-3, could not be distinguished by the 87-base-pair reads and were therefore excluded. Assigning TCR associations to individual alleles was difficult when HLA alleles, especially DR and DQ, strongly co-occurred. In a later analysis, most CMV-associated TCR beta chains were found to appear HLA-restricted, with HLA associations seemingly driven largely by CMV exposure. In this cohort, only TCR beta chains were sequenced, and detectable features were limited by the absence of alpha or paired-chain data. Linkage disequilibrium might explain the correlated functional status among segregating V segments, but an unknown experimental factor could not be excluded. Compared with the roughly 670-donor mean, donors in an Asian-associated ancestry cluster had fewer N-insertions in productive TCRs, according to a later genetic analysis.

The germline V gene encodes CDR1 SGHTA and CDR2 FQGTGA. Cut back by 5 bases and 0 bases, the V and J ends lie 21 bases apart. Inclusive of the bounding cysteine and phenylalanine, the CDR3 is 18 residues long. CDR3 DNA is the only sequence kept; it has 54 bases, read in frame from the first base. The cohort was made up of under 800 healthy bone marrow donors. Cohort members were all nominally healthy when sampled, although unrecorded immune exposures were likely present. The donor was CMV seronegative and was included in the group of 352 seronegative cohort members. A peripheral blood sample was collected from each donor, and TCR beta sequencing was performed on peripheral blood mononuclear cells. Genomic DNA extraction from the blood cell samples was performed with the Qiagen DNeasy Blood Extraction Kit. The library was obtained by the immunoSEQ multiplex PCR assay. A mixture of 60 forward primers for TCR Vbeta segments and 13 reverse primers for TCR Jbeta segments was used in the multiplex PCR. The CDR3 region of rearranged TCR beta genes was amplified from genomic DNA with a multiplex PCR assay. On the Illumina HiSeq System, the amplified TCR beta libraries were sequenced as 87-base-pair reads. Processing in the source paper ran as follows. In a later analysis, around 80 million unique TCR beta chains were counted across the 690 or so repertoires, and roughly 10 million of these chains were shared by at least two donors. Raw reads were error-corrected and collapsed into unique sequences by a nearest-neighbor algorithm in which closely related sequences were merged to remove PCR and sequencing errors. V, D and J gene segments were assigned by aligning CDR3 sequences to IMGT reference sequences. For a sequence to be retained, a match of at least six nucleotides to both a V gene segment and a J gene segment was required. Rearrangements were called productive when the CDR3 lacked stop codons and stayed in frame with V and J; all others were non-productive. CDR3 was defined according to IMGT convention as the region running from the second conserved V-encoded cysteine to the conserved J-encoded phenylalanine. In an earlier analysis of more than 550 of the donors, sequences lacking an unambiguous match to a single V gene segment were excluded. In an earlier analysis of several hundred of the donors, V segments were called functional above 56.7% productive rearrangements and were called segregating when the between-donor standard deviation exceeded 5%. A statistical classification framework was built to diagnose cytomegalovirus status from the catalog of TCR beta chain sequences. In a later analysis, V and J genes were assigned by comparing TCR nucleotide sequences against IMGT/GENE-DB human TR gene sequences. The TCRdist pipeline was used in a later analysis to assign CDR3 sequences and most-parsimonious VDJ recombination scenarios. A later analysis defined each TCR beta chain by its CDR3 amino acid sequence plus V-gene family, and excluded reads lacking a unique V-gene family. In a later analysis, several hundred highly shared, low-generation-probability nucleotide sequences were removed to address suspected cross-contamination and a sequencing artifact. For each public chain, a later analysis derived a clonal expansion index from normalized ranks of inferred template counts within each repertoire. In a later analysis, generation probabilities were computed with a VDJ recombination model fitted to out-of-frame rearrangements, and the resulting probabilities were checked against IGoR. A later analysis scored TCR-TCR, TCR-HLA and TCR-CMV co-occurrence with hypergeometric tests, applying a repertoire-size bias correction to TCR pairs. False discovery rates were estimated in a later analysis by permuting HLA or CMV assignments 20 times. In a later analysis, co-occurring TCRs were grouped using DBSCAN, and TCRdist sequence similarity was added for clustering within HLA-allele-positive subsets. Repertoires with fewer than 30,000 or more than 120,000 public chains were left out of co-occurrence clustering, as were four to six repertoires with anomalous nucleotide sharing. TCRdb re-hosts the immuneACCESS table, in-frame sequences only. Its copies lack some clones; in the studies checked, an unresolved V gene accounts for under half of them, and the cause for the rest is not known. V and J calls and clone size are copied from that table; D and trimming were computed from the DNA. This sample holds about 150,000 clones; roughly 9.7% were observed only once. The top ten clonotypes cover roughly 1.9% of the sample.

The chain couples TRBV7-3 to TRBJ2-3, with TRBD2 tentatively as D gene (5 bases match). This TCR came from a man aged 50 to 59 in good health and CMV-seronegative. The source material was PBMCs. The DNA sequence reads TGTGCCAGCAGCCCGAGGCCACTAAGCGGTCTAAGCACAGATACGCAGTATTTT. Protein translation: CASSPRPLSGLSTDTQYF.